This TCR beta chain came from a study of human T cells and chemical hapten exposure. About the study: Recorded diagnoses among the mostly female patients were alopecia areata, totalis or universalis. Whole-study results and caveats: Expanded TCRs grouped into significantly more large CDR3 similarity clusters than controls produced.

This clonotype was counted ten times or more. The antigen remains unidentified. V lost 4 bases and J 2 bases, leaving 8 bases between the germline ends. CDR3 length: 13 amino acids. Germline V CDR1 and CDR2: SNHLY, FYNNEI. Specified time point: pre-sensitization, week 0. The treatment denotes: therapeutic diphenylcyclopropenone sensitization with weekly scalp DPC. Before extraction, the whole blood was not fractionated, and total RNA was taken from it. Individual cDNA molecules in this library carried unique molecular identifiers. Via MiXCR, TCRdb re-called the RACE reads, giving one row per CDR3 protein. The sample comprises 50,000 to 65,000 distinct CDR3 sequences, about 7% of which are singletons, and approximately 1.7% rests with the top ten.

The genes are TRBV2 and TRBJ1-2; D not resolved. The sequences come from whole blood, collected in connection with sensitization to the hapten diphenylcyclopropenone (DPC). The origin of this receptor is a young woman with alopecia areata. Some clones in this sample may be carry-over from other donors' samples. Here the CDR3 reads CASSAPGNYGYTF. CDR3 sequence (DNA): TGTGCCAGCAGTGCGCCGGGAAACTATGGCTACACCTTC.